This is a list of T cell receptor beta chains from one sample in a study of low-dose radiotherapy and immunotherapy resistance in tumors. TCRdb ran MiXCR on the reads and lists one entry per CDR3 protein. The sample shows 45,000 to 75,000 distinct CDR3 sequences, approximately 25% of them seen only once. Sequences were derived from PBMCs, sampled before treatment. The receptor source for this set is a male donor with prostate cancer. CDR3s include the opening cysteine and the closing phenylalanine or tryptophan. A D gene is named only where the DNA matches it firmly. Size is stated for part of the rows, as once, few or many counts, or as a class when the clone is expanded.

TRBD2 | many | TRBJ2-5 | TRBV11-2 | CASSMGLAEPQETQYF | TGTGCCAGCAGCATGGGACTAGCGGAACCACAAGAGACCCAGTACTTC
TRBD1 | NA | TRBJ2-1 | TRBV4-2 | CASSRGQGDHNEQFF | TGTGCCAGCAGCCGAGGACAGGGGGACCATAATGAGCAGTTCTTC
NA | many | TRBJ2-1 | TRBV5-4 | CASSEIGAVSYNEQFF | TGTGCCAGCAGCGAAATAGGGGCCGTCTCCTACAATGAGCAGTTCTTC
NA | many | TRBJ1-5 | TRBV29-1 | CSVGGPSNQPQHF | TGCAGCGTTGGAGGGCCTAGCAATCAGCCCCAGCATTTT
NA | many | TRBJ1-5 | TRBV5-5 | CASSLEGNSNQPQHF | TGTGCCAGCAGCTTAGAAGGGAATAGCAATCAGCCCCAGCATTTT
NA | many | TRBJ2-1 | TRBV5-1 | CASTASDEQFF | TGCGCCAGCACAGCTAGTGATGAGCAGTTCTTC
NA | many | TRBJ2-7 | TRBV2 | CASRSGVYEQYF | TGTGCCAGCAGGTCGGGAGTCTACGAGCAGTACTTC
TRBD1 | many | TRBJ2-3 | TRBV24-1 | CATSDPGQATDTQYF | TGTGCCACCAGTGACCCGGGACAGGCCACAGATACGCAGTATTTT
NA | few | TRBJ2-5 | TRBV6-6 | CASSYSSRSDQETQYF | TGTGCCAGCAGTTACTCGAGTAGGTCGGACCAAGAGACCCAGTACTTC
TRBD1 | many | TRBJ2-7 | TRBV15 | CATSPARGPGDEQYF | TGTGCCACCAGCCCCGCCAGGGGGCCGGGGGACGAGCAGTACTTC
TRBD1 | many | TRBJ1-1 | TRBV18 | CASSLPGTDAFF | TGTGCCAGCTCACTTCCCGGGACAGACGCTTTCTTT
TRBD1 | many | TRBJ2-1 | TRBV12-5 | CASGLGTEVNEQFF | TGTGCTAGTGGTCTCGGGACAGAAGTCAATGAGCAGTTCTTC
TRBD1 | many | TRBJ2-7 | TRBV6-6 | CASRGTGLSPYEQYF | TGTGCCAGCAGAGGGACAGGGCTTTCTCCCTACGAGCAGTACTTC
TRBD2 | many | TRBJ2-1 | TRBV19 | CASNGLAGGHNEQFF | TGTGCCAGCAACGGACTAGCGGGAGGCCACAATGAGCAGTTCTTC